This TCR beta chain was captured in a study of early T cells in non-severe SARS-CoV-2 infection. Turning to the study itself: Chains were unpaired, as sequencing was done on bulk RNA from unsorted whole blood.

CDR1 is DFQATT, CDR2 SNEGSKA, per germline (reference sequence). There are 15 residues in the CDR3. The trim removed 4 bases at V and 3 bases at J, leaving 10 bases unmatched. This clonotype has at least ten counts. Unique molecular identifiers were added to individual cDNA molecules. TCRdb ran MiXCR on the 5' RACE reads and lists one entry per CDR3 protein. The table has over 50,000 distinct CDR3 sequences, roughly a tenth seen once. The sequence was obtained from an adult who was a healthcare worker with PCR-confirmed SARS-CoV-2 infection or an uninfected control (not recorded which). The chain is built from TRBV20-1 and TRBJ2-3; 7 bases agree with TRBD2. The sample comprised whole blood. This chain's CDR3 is CSATERGHGTDTQYF. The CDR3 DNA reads TGCAGTGCTACCGAGCGGGGCCACGGGACAGATACGCAGTATTTT.